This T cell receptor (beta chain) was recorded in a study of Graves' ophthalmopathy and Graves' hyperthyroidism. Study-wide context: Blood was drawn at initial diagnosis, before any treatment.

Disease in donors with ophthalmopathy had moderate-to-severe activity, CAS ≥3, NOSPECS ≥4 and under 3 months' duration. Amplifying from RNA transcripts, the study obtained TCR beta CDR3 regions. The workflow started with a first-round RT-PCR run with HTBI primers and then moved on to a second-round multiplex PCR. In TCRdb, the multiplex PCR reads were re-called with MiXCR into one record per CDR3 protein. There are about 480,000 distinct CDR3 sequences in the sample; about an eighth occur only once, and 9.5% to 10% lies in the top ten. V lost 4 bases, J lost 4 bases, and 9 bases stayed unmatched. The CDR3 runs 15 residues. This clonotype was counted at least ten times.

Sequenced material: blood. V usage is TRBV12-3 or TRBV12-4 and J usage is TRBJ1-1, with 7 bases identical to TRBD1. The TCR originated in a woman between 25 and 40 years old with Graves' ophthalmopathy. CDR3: CASSSSSGGGTEAFF. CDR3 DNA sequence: TGTGCCAGCAGTTCCTCCTCAGGGGGAGGCACTGAAGCTTTCTTT.